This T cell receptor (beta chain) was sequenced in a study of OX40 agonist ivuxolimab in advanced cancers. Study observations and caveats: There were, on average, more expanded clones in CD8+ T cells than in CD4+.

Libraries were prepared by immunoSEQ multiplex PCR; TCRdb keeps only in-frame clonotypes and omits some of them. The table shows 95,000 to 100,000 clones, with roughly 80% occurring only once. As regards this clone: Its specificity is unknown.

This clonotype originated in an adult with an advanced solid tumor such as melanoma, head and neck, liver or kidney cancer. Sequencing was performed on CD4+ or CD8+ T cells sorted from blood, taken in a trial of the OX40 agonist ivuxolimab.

This CDR3 is CASSLRVLGAGTDTQYF. CDR3 nucleotides: TGTGCCAGCAGCTTGAGGGTCCTAGGGGCCGGCACAGATACGCAGTATTTT. The J gene is TRBJ2-3, the V gene TRBV5-6, with D perhaps matching TRBD1 (5 bases). Germline lookup yields CDR1 SGHDT and CDR2 YYEEEE. V was cut by 1 base and J by 1 base, with 16 bases left in between. This CDR3 is built from 17 residues.